This T cell receptor beta chain stems from a study of cytomegalovirus exposure and HLA in healthy donors. Study observations and caveats: The authors later found HLA-associated TCR beta chains more clonally expanded than equally common others. Earlier results showed most TCR beta V segments being productive about 90% or about 30% of the time. Presence/absence analyses assumed roughly uniform sequencing depth across donors.

This CDR3 is 14 amino acids long. The germline CDR1 and CDR2 sequences are SEHNR and FQNEAQ (reference sequence). The ends were cut back, 5 bases at V and 4 bases at J, with 14 bases in the middle. Use of 60 Vbeta and 13 Jbeta primers characterized the PCR. Assay used: immunoSEQ multiplex PCR; TCRdb lists only in-frame clones, some missing. The table has fewer than 150,000 clones, 80% seen once. On this clone: Its antigen remains unknown.

The source is a male donor in good health and CMV-seronegative. The chain couples TRBV7-9 to TRBJ1-1, with a tentative D call TRBD1 (5 bases). Sequenced input: PBMCs. The CDR3 sequence is CASSLRGIGTEAFF. The CDR3 DNA follows: TGTGCCAGCAGCCTAAGGGGAATAGGCACTGAAGCTTTCTTT. The whole variable domain, remainder taken from reference TRBV7-9 and TRBJ1-1, is DTGVSQNPRHKITKRGQNVTFRCDPISEHNRLYWYRQTLGQGPEFLTYFQNEAQLEKSRLLSDRFSAERPKGSFSTLEIQRTEQGDSAMYLCASSLRGIGTEAFFGQGTRLTVV.